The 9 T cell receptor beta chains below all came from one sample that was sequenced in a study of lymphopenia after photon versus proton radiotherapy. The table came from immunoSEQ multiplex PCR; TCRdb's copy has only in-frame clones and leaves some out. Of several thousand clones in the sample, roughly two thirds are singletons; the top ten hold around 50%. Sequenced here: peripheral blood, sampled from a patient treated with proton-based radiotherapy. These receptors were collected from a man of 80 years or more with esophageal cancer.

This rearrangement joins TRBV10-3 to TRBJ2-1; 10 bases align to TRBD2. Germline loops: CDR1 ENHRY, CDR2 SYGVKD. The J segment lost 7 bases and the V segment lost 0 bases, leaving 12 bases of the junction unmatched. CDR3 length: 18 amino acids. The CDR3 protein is CAISESGRASGSRNEQFF. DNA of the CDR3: TGTGCCATCAGTGAGTCAGGTCGGGCTAGCGGGAGTAGGAATGAGCAGTTCTTC.

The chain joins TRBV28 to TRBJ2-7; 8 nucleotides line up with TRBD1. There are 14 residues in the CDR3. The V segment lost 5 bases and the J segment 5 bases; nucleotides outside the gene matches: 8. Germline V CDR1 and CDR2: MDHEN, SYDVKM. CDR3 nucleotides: TGTGCCAGCAGTCCGGGACAGGTTGCAAACGAGCAGTACTTC. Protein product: CASSPGQVANEQYF. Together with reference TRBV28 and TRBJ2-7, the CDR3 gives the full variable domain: DVKVTQSSRYLVKRTGEKVFLECVQDMDHENMFWYRQDPGLGLRLIYFSYDVKMKEKGDIPEGYSVSREKKERFSLILESASTNQTSMYLCASSPGQVANEQYFGPGTRLTVT.

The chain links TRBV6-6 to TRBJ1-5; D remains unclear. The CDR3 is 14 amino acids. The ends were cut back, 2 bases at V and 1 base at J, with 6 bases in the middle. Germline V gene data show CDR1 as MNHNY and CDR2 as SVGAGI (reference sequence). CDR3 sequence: CASSYGDSNQPQHF. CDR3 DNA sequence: TGTGCCAGCAGTTACGGCGACAGCAATCAGCCCCAGCATTTT.

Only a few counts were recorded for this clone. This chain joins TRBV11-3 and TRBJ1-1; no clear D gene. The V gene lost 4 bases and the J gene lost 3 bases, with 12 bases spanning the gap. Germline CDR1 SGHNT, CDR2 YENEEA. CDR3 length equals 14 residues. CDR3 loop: CASSSKSGDTEAFF. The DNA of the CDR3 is TGTGCCAGCAGCTCGAAGTCTGGGGACACTGAAGCTTTCTTT.

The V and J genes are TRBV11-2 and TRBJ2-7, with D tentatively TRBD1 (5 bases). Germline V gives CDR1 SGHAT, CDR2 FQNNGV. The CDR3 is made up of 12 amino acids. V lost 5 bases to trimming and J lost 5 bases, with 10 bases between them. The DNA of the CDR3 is TGTGCCAGCAGCCCCCAGGGAAACGAGCAGTACTTC. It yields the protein CASSPQGNEQYF.

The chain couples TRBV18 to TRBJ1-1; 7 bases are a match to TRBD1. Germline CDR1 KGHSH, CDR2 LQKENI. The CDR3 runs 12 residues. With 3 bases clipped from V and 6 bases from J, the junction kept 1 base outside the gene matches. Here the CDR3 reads CASSPQGAEAFF. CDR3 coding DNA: TGTGCCAGCTCACCGCAGGGGGCTGAAGCTTTCTTT.

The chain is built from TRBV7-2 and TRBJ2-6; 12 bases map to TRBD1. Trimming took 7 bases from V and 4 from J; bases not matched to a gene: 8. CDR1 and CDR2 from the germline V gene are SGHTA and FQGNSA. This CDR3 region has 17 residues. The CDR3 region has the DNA TGTGCCAGCATCCCGGGACAGGGGGCTTCGGGGGCCAACGTCCTGACTTTC. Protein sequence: CASIPGQGASGANVLTF.

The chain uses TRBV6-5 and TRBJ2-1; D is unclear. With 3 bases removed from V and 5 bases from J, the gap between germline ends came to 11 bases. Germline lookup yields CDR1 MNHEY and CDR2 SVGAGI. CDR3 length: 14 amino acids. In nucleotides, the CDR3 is TGTGCCAGCAGTTATTTTTCAGGACACAATGAGCAGTTCTTC. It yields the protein CASSYFSGHNEQFF.

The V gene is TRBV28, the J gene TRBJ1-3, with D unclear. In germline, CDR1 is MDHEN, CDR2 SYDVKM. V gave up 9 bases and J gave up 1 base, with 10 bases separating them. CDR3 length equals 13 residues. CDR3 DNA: TGTGCCAGTTTAAATCCTTCTGGAAACACCATATATTTT. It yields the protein CASLNPSGNTIYF.